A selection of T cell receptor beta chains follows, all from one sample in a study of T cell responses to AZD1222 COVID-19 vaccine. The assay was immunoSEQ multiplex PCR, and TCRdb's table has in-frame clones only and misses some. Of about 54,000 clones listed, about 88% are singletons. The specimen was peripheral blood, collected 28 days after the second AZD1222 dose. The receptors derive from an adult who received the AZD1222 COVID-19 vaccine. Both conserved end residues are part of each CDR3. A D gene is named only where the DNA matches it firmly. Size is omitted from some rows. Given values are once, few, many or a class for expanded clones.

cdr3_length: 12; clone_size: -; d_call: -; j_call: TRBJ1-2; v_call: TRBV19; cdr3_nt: TGTGCCAGCAGGGTAACTAACTATGGCTACACCTTC; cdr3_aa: CASRVTNYGYTF
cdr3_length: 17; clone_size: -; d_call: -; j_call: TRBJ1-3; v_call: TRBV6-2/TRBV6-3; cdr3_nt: TGTGCCAGCAGCCCCTTCTTAATCGGGGTCTCGCGGAACACCATATATTTT; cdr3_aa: CASSPFLIGVSRNTIYF
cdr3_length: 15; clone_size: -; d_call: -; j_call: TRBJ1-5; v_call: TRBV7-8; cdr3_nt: TGTGCCAGCAGCTTCGTCTGGGAGCGGCCAGGGCCCCAGCATTTT; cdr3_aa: CASSFVWERPGPQHF
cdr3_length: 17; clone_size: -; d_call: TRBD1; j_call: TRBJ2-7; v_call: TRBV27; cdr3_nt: TGTGCCAGCAGTTTACTCTCAAGGGGGCACGTAGGCTACGAGCAGTACTTC; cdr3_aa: CASSLLSRGHVGYEQYF
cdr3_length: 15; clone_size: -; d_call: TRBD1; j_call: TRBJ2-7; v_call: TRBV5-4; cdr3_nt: TGTGCCAGCAGCCCGCAGGGACAGGGAGCCTACGAGCAGTACTTC; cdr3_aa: CASSPQGQGAYEQYF
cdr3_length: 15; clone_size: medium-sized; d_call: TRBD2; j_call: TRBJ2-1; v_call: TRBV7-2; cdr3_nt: TGTGCCAGCAGCTTAGGGCTAGCGGGGGGGCTCGGGCAGTTCTTC; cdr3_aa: CASSLGLAGGLGQFF
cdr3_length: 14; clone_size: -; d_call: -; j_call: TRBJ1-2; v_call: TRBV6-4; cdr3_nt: TGTGCCAGCAGTGACGGGGGCAGAGGCTATGGCTACACCTTC; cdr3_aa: CASSDGGRGYGYTF
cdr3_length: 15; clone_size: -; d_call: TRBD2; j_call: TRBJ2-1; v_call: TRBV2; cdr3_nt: TGTGCCAGCGGGATGACTAGCGGCTCCTACAATGAGCAGTTCTTC; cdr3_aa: CASGMTSGSYNEQFF
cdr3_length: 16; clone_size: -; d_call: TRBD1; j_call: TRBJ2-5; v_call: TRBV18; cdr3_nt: TGTGCCAGCTCACCAACAGGGGCTCGGAGTGGAGAGACCCAGTACTTC; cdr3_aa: CASSPTGARSGETQYF
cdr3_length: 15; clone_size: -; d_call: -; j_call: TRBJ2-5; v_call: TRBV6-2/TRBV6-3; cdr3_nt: TGTGCCAGCAGTTACTCGAGGGGCGCCGCGGAGACCCAGTACTTC; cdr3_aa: CASSYSRGAAETQYF
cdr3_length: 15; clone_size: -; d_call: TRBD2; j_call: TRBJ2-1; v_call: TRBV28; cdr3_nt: TGTGCCAGCAGTTGGACTAGCGCCGGTCCGGATGAGCAGTTCTTC; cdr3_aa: CASSWTSAGPDEQFF
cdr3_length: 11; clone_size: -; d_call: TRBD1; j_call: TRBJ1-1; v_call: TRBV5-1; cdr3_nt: TGCGCCAGCAGCCAAACAGGGGAAACTTTCTTT; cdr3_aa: CASSQTGETFF
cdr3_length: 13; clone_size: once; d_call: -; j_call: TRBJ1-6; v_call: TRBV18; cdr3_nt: TGTGCCAGCTCACCCGCTCGGGGCCCACCCCTCCACTTT; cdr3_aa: CASSPARGPPLHF
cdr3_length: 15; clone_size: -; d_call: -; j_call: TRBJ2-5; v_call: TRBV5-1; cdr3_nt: TGCGCCAGCACCGCCCTTAGCGCCAGGGGAGAGACCCAGTACTTC; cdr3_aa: CASTALSARGETQYF
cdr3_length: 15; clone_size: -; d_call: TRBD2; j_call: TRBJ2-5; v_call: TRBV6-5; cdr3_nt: TGTGCCAGCACCCCGGGGGGGGGCAAGAAAGAGACCCAGTACTTC; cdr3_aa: CASTPGGGKKETQYF
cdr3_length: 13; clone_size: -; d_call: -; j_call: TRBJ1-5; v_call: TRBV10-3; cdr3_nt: TGTGCCATCAGTGACAGGGAAAATCAGCCCCAGCATTTT; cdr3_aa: CAISDRENQPQHF
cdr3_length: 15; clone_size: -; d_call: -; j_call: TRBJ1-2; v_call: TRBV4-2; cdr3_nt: TGTGCCAGCAGCCGGGGAGGACAGACTAACTATGGCTACACCTTC; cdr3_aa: CASSRGGQTNYGYTF
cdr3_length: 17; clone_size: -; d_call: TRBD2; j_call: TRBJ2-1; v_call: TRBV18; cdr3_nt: TGTGCCAGCTCACAGGGGACTAGCGGGACCTCCTACAATGAGCAGTTCTTC; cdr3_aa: CASSQGTSGTSYNEQFF
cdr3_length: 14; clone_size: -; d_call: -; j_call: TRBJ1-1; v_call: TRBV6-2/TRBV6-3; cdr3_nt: TGTGCCAGCAGTTACTTTGGTGTGTACACTGAAGCTTTCTTT; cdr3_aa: CASSYFGVYTEAFF
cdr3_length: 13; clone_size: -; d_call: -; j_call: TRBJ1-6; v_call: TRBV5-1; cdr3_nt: TGCGCCAGCAGTGATGACTATAATTCACCCCTCCACTTT; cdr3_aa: CASSDDYNSPLHF
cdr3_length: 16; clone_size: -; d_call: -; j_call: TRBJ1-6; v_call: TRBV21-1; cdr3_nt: TGTGCCCGACACTTCGACAGGCGCTCCTATAATTCACCCCTCCACTTT; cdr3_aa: CARHFDRRSYNSPLHF
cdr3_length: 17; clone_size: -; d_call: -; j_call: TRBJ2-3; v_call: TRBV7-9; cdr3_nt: TGTGCCAGCAGCTTAGCCGTGAACCCCGTGAGTCAGGATACGCAGTATTTT; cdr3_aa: CASSLAVNPVSQDTQYF
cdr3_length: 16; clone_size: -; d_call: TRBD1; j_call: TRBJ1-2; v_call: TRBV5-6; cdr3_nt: TGTGCCAGCAGCTGGGAGGACAGGGCAAGTAACTATGGCTACACCTTC; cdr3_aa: CASSWEDRASNYGYTF
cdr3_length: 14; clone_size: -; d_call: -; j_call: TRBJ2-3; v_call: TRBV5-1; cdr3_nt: TGCGCCAGCAGCTTGAACGCGGCGGCGGATACGCAGTATTTT; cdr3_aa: CASSLNAAADTQYF
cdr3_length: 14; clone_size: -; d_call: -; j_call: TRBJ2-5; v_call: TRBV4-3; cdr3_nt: TGCGCCAGCAGCCAACAACAGGGTCCGGAGACCCAGTACTTC; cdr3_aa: CASSQQQGPETQYF
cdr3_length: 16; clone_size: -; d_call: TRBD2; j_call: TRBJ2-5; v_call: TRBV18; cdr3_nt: TGTGCCAGCTCACGTGCCGGGACTAGCGGATCCGAGACCCAGTACTTC; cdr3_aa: CASSRAGTSGSETQYF
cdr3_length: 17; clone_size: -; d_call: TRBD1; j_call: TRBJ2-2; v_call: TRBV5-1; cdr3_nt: TGCGCCAGCAGCCGCCCCCGGACAGGGCCGAACACCGGGGAGCTGTTTTTT; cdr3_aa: CASSRPRTGPNTGELFF
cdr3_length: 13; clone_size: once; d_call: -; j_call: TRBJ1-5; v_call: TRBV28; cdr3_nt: TGTGCCAGCACCGGGTCTCGGGGACAGCCCCAGCATTTT; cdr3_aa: CASTGSRGQPQHF
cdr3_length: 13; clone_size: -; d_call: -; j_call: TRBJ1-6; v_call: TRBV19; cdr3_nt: TGTGCCAGTTGCAAACGGGCGAGGTCACCCCTCCACTTT; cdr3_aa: CASCKRARSPLHF
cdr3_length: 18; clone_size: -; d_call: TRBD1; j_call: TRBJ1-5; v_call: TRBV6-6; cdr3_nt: TGTGCCAGCAGTCCCTATATGACAGGGATAACGAGCAATCAGCCCCAGCATTTT; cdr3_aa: CASSPYMTGITSNQPQHF
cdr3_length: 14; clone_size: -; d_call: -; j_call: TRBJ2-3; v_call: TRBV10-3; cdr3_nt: TGTGCCACCGGAAACAGACAGTTCACAGATACGCAGTATTTT; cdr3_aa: CATGNRQFTDTQYF
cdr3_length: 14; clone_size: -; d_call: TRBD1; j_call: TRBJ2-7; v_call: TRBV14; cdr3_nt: TGTGCCAGCAGCCAAGGACAGGGGCCCTACGAGCAGTACTTC; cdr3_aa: CASSQGQGPYEQYF
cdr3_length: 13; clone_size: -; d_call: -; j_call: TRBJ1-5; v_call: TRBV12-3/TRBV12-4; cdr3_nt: TGTGCCAGCAGTTTTAGGGGGGATCAGCCCCAGCATTTT; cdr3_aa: CASSFRGDQPQHF
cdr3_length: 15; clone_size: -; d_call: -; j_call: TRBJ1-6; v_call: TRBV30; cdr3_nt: TGTGCCTGGAGTGTAAAGGATATTAGGAGTTCACCCCTCCACTTT; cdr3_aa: CAWSVKDIRSSPLHF
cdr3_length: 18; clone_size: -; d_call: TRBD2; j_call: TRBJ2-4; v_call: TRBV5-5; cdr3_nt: TGTGCCAGCAGCTTGGCCCCGGGACTCGCGGGAGGGGGGGGCATTCAGTACTTC; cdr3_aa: CASSLAPGLAGGGGIQYF
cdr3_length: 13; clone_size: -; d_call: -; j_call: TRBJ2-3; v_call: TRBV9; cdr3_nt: TGTGCCAGCAGCTTTCCCCCCACAGATACGCAGTATTTT; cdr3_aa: CASSFPPTDTQYF
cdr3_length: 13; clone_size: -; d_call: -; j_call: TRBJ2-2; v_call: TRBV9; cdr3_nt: TGTGCCAGCAGCGGATCTATGACCGGGGAGCTGTTTTTT; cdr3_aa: CASSGSMTGELFF
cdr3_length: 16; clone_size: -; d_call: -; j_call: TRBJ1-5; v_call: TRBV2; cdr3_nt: TGTGCCAGCAGTCTCCCCGGGACCTGGGGTAATCAGCCCCAGCATTTT; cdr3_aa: CASSLPGTWGNQPQHF
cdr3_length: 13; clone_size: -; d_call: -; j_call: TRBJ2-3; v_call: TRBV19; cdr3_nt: TGTGCCAGTACCGCCTCCAGCACAGATACGCAGTATTTT; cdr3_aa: CASTASSTDTQYF
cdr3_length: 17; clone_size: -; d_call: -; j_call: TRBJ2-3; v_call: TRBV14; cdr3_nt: TGTGCCAGCAGCCAAGGATGGGGGTATCAATGGGAAGATACGCAGTATTTT; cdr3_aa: CASSQGWGYQWEDTQYF
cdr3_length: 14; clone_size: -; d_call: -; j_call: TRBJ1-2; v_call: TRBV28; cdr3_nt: TGTGCCAGCAGTTTATCCGGGGGGCAGGCCGGCTACACCTTC; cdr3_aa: CASSLSGGQAGYTF
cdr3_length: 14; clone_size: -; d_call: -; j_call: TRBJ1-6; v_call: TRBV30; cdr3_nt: TGTGCCTGGAGTATCGGTTGGGGGAATTCACCCCTCCACTTT; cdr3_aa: CAWSIGWGNSPLHF
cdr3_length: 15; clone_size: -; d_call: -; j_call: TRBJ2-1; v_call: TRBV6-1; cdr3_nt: TGTGCCAGCAGTGATACGGGCCTCGCCATGGGAGAGCAGTTCTTC; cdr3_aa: CASSDTGLAMGEQFF
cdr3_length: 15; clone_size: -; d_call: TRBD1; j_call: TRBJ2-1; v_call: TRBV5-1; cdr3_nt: TGCGCCAGCAGCTTGGAACAGGGGTACCACAATGAGCAGTTCTTC; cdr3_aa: CASSLEQGYHNEQFF
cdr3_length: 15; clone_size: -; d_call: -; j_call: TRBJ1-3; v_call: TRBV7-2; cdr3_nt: TGTGCCAGCAGCCCAGACAGTCATCCTGGAAACACCATATATTTT; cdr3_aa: CASSPDSHPGNTIYF
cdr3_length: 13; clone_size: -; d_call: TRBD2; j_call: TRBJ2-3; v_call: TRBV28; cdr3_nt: TGTGCCAGCGCGGGGGAAAGCACAGATACGCAGTATTTT; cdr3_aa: CASAGESTDTQYF
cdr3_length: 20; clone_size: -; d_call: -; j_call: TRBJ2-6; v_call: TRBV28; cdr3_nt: TGTGCCAGCAGTTTCCCCGGAGCAGGGAGTAGGAGGGCTGGGGCCAACGTCCTGACTTTC; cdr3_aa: CASSFPGAGSRRAGANVLTF
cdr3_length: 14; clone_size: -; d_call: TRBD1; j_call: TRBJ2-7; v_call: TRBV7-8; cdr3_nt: TGTGCCAGCAACCCCGGACAGGGGTATTACGAGCAGTACTTC; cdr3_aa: CASNPGQGYYEQYF
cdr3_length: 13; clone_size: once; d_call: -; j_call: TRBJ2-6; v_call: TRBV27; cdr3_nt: TGTGCCAGCAGGAAGTCTGGGGCCAACGTCCTGACTTTC; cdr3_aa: CASRKSGANVLTF
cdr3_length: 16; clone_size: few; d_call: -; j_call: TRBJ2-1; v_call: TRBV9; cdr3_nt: TGTGCCAGCAGCCCCAATGGGGCCGGCCCCCTTGTTGAGCAGTTCTTC; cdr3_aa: CASSPNGAGPLVEQFF
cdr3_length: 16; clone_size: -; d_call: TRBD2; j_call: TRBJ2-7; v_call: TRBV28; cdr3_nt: TGTGCCAGCAGTTCCCTTTATGGGCGGGAGCTTCGGGAGCAGTACTTC; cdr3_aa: CASSSLYGRELREQYF